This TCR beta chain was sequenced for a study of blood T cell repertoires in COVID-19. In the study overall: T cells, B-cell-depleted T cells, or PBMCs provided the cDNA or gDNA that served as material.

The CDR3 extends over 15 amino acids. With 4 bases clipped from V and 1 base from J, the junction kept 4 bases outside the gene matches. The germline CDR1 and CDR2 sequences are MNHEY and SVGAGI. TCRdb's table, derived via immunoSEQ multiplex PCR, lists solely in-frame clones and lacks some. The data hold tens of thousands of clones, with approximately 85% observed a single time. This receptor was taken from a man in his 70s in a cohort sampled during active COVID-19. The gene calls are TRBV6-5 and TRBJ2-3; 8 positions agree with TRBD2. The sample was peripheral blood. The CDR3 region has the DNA TGTGCCAGCAGTTGGGGACTAGGCCGCACAGATACGCAGTATTTT. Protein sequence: CASSWGLGRTDTQYF.